The source of this T cell receptor (beta chain) is a study of T cell responses to AZD1222 COVID-19 vaccine. V shed 1 base, J shed 13 bases, and the junction held 3 bases outside the gene matches. Germline V lookup: CDR1 LNHDA, CDR2 SQIVND (reference sequence). CDR3 length equals 13 residues. The repertoire was sequenced with immunoSEQ multiplex PCR; TCRdb's copy has only in-frame clones and lacks some. The sample consists of approximately 100,000 clones, around 87% of them appearing once. The chain links TRBV19 to TRBJ2-2, with TRBD2 matching over 10 bases. Sequenced material: peripheral blood, taken on day 0 of AZD1222 vaccination. The TCR sequence derives from an adult in good health. CDR3 in DNA: TGTGCCAGTAGTATAGCCCTAGCGGGAGTGCTGTTTTTT. Protein product: CASSIALAGVLFF.